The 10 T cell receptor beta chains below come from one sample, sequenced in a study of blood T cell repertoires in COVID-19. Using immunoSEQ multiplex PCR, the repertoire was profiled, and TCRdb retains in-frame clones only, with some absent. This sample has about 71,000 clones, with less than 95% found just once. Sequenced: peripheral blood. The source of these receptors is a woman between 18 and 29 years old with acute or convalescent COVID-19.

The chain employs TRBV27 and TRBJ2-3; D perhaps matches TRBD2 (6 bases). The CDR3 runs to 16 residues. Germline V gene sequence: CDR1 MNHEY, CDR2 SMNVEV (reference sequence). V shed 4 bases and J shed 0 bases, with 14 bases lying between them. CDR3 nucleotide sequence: TGTGCCAGCAGTTCGACCCCCGGGACTAGCACAGATACGCAGTATTTT. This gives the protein CASSSTPGTSTDTQYF.

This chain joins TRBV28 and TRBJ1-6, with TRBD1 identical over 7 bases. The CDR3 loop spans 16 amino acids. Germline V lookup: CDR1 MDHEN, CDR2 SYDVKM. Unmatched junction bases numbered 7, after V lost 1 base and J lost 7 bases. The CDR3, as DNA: TGTGCCAGCAGTTTATCGGGAGGGGGCCGGAATTCACCCCTCCACTTT. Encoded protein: CASSLSGGGRNSPLHF.

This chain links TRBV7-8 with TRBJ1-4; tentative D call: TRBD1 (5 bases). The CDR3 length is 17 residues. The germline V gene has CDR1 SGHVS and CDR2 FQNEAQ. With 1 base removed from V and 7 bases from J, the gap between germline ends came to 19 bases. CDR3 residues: CASSLEAGRPASEKLFF. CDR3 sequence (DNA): TGTGCCAGCAGCTTAGAGGCAGGGCGACCAGCTAGTGAAAAACTGTTTTTT.

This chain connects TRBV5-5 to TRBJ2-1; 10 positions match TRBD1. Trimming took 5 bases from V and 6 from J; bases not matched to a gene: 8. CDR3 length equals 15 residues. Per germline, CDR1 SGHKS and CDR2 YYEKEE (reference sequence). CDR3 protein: CASRQGQGIGNEQFF. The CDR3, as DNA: TGTGCCAGCAGGCAGGGACAGGGGATCGGCAATGAGCAGTTCTTC.

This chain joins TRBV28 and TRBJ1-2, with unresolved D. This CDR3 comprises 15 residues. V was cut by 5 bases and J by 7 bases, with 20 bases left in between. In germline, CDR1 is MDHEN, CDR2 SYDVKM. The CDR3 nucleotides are TGTGCCAGCAGTGAATACAGCGTAACGGGAACTGGCTACACCTTC. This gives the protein CASSEYSVTGTGYTF.

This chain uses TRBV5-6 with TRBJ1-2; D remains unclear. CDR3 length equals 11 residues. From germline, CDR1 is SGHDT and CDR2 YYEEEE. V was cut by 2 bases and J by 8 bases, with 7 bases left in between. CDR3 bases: TGTGCCAGCAGCTTCGGGGTCGGCTACACCTTC. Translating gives CASSFGVGYTF.

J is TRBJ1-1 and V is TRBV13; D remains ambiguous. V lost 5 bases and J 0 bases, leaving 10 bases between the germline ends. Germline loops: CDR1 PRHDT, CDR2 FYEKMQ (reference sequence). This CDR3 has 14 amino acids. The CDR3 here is CASSPRTLNTEAFF. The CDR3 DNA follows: TGTGCCAGCAGCCCCCGGACTCTGAACACTGAAGCTTTCTTT.

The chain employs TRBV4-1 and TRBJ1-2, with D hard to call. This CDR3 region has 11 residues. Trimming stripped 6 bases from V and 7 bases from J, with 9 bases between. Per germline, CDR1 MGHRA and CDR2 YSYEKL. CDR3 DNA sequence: TGCGCCAGCAGTTCGATCGGTGGCTACACCTTC. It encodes CASSSIGGYTF.

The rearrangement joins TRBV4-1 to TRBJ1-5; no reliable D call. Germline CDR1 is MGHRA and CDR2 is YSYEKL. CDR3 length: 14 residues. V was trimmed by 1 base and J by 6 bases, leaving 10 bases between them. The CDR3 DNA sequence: TGCGCCAGCAGCCAAGTCGTGAGTATTCAGCCCCAGCATTTT. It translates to CASSQVVSIQPQHF.

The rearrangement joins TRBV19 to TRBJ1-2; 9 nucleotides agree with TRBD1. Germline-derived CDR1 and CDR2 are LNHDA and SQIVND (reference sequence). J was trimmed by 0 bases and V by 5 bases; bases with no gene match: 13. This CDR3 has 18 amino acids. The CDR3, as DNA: TGTGCCAGTAGTCTCCGCCGGGACAGGGCTAGGGCTAACTATGGCTACACCTTC. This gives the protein CASSLRRDRARANYGYTF.